This T cell receptor (beta chain) was recorded in a study of OX40 agonist ivuxolimab in advanced cancers. Study-wide context: Each patient was given ivuxolimab into a vein every 2 weeks, at 0.01 to 10 mg/kg. Dose-escalation patients were diagnosed with hepatocellular carcinoma, melanoma, renal cell cancer or head and neck cancer.

Details on this clone: Its target is unknown.

General study results and limits: Patients with a partial response at 0.1-3.0 mg/kg had among the lowest clonal expansion.

V shed 5 bases, J shed 0 bases, and the junction held 6 bases outside the gene matches. CDR1 is SGHAT, CDR2 FQNNGV, per germline. There are 15 residues in the CDR3. Clones were sequenced by immunoSEQ multiplex PCR, and TCRdb holds only the in-frame ones, with some missing. The sample consists of 35,000 to 40,000 clones, 92% of them appearing once. This receptor was identified in an adult with an advanced solid tumor such as melanoma, head and neck, liver or kidney cancer. The chain employs TRBV11-2 and TRBJ2-7, with 8 bases lining up with TRBD2. Sequencing used CD4+ or CD8+ T cells sorted from blood, obtained in a trial of the OX40 agonist ivuxolimab. CDR3 sequence (DNA): TGTGCCAGCAGCCCCGGGACTAGGGCCTCCTACGAGCAGTACTTC. Protein: CASSPGTRASYEQYF.